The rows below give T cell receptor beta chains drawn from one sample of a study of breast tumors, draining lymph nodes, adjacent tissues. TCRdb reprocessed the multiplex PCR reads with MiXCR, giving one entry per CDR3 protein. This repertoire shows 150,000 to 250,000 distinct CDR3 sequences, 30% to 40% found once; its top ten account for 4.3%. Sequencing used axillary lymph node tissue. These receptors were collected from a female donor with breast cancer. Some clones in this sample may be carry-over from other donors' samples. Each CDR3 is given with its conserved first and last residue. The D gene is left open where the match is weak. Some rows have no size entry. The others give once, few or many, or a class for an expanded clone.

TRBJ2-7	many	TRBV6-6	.	TGTGCCAGCAGTCACCGGGGGCCCTACGAGCAGTACTTC	CASSHRGPYEQYF
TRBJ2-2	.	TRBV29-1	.	TGCAGCACCGGGCCGGGGAGGAAGGGGGAGCTGTTTTTT	CSTGPGRKGELFF
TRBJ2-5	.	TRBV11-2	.	TGTGCCAGCAGCTCCCTTACAGGAGTGGGGACCCAGTACTTC	CASSSLTGVGTQYF
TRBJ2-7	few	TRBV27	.	TGTGCCAGCACTCCCAGGGGGGGGGTATCCTACGAGCAGTACTTC	CASTPRGGVSYEQYF
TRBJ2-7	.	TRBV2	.	TGTGCCAGCAGTGAACAGGGCAACAACTACGAGCAGTACTTC	CASSEQGNNYEQYF
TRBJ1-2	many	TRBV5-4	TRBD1	TGTGCCAGCAGCAAGACAGGGGGCCTCTATGGCTACACCTTC	CASSKTGGLYGYTF
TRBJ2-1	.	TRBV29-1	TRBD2	TGCAGCGTTGATGCGGGGGGGCGGGGCAATGAGCAGTTCTTC	CSVDAGGRGNEQFF
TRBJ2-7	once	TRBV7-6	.	TGTGCCAGCAGCTTAGCCCCTCCGACTAGGGGCAACTCCCACGAGCAGTACTTT	CASSLAPPTRGNSHEQYF
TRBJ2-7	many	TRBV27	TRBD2	TGTGCCAGCAGTTGGAGGGGGACCTTTAGCGGGAGGATGTACGAGCAGTACTTC	CASSWRGTFSGRMYEQYF
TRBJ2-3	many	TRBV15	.	TGTGCCACCAGCGCACACAGAGTAGGTGGCACAGATACGCAGTATTTT	CATSAHRVGGTDTQYF
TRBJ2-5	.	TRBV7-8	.	TGTGCCAGCAGCTTCAGGGGGGGGGGGGTCGGAGAGACCCAGTACTTC	CASSFRGGGVGETQYF
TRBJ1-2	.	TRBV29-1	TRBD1	TGCAGCGTCCTATTACAGGGGGACTATGGCTACACCTTC	CSVLLQGDYGYTF
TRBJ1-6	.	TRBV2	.	TGTGCCAGCAGTGGGGGGGGGGGCCGATCACCCCTCCACTTT	CASSGGGGRSPLHF
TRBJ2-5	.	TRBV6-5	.	TGTGCCAGCAGTCACTCCTCGTACCAAGAGACCCAGTACTTC	CASSHSSYQETQYF
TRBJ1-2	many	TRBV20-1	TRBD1	TGCAGTGCTATGCGGACAGGTAGTAACTATGGCTACACCTTC	CSAMRTGSNYGYTF
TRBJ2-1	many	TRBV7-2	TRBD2	TGTGCCAGCAGCTCCCAAGCGGGAGGGCCTGGTAATGAGCAGTTCTTC	CASSSQAGGPGNEQFF
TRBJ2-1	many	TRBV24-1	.	TGTGCCACCAGTGACCCCAATGAGCAGTTCTTC	CATSDPNEQFF
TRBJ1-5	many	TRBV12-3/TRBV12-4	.	TGTGCCAGCAGTTTCGGGCATCAGCCCCAGCATTTT	CASSFGHQPQHF
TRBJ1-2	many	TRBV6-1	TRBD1	TGTGCCAGCAGTGAGACAGGGCTGAATGGCTACACCTTC	CASSETGLNGYTF
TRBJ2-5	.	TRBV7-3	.	TGCGCCAGCAGCTTGGGCGGGACATCCGAGACCCAGTACTTC	CASSLGGTSETQYF
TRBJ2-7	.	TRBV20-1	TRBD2	TGCAGTGCTCCGGGACTAGCAGTTTACGAGCAGTACTTC	CSAPGLAVYEQYF
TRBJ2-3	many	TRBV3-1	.	TGTGCCAGCAGCCAAGGTCCTACGCAGTATTTT	CASSQGPTQYF
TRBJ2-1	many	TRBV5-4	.	TGTGCCAGCAGCTTGAGTGACAAAACCTACAATGAGCAGTTCTTC	CASSLSDKTYNEQFF
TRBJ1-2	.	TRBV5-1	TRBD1	TGCGCCAGCAGCTCACAGGGGGCTGGAAACACCTTC	CASSSQGAGNTF
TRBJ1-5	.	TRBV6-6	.	TGTGCCACCTGGTCGGGACCCTCTTTCGCCGGAGGTCAGCCCCAGCATTTT	CATWSGPSFAGGQPQHF
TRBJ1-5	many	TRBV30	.	TGTGCCTGGAGTGGGAACAGCAATCAGCCCCAGCATTTT	CAWSGNSNQPQHF
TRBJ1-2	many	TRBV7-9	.	TGTGCCAGCAGCTTGGTTGGACAGCTCGGCTACACCTTC	CASSLVGQLGYTF
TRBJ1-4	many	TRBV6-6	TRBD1	TGTGCCAGCAGCCGGGACAGGGGGAGGGAAAAACTGTTTTTT	CASSRDRGREKLFF
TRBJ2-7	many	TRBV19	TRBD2	TGTGCCAGTAGTCCGCTGGGGGAGGGCCAAATCCCCTACGAGCAGTACTTC	CASSPLGEGQIPYEQYF
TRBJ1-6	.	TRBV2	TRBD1	TGTGCCAGCAGTTGGGACAGCGATTCACCCCTCCACTTT	CASSWDSDSPLHF
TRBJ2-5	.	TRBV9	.	TGTGCCAGCAGCGTAGGTGGTGGGGGGGAGACCCAGTACTTC	CASSVGGGGETQYF
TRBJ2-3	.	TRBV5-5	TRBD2	TGTGCCAGCAGCCGGGGCGGGGGGTCAGATACGCAGTATTTT	CASSRGGGSDTQYF
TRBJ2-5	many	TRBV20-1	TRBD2	TGCAGTGCTACAGAGAGCGGGGGCCGGAGAGAGACCCAGTACTTC	CSATESGGRRETQYF